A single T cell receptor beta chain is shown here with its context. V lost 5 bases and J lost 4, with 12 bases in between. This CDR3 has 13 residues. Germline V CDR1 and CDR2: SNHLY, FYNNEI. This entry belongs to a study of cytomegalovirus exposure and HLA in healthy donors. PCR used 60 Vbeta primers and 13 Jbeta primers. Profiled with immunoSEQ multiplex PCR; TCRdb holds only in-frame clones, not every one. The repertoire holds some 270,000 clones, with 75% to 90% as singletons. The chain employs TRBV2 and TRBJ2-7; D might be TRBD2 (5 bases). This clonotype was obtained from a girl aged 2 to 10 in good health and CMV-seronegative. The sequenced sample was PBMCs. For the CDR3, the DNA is TGTGCCAGCAGTATACGACTAATTTACGAGCAGTACTTC. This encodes CASSIRLIYEQYF.